The rows below give T cell receptor beta chains drawn from one sample of a study of cytomegalovirus exposure and HLA in healthy donors. Assay used: immunoSEQ multiplex PCR; TCRdb lists only in-frame clones, some missing. Of 75,000 to 95,000 clones in the sample, nearly 70% were seen once. Sequencing was carried out using PBMCs. These receptors were obtained from a man aged 50-59 years in good health and CMV-seronegative. Both conserved end residues are part of each CDR3. D genes are given only for firm matches. The size entry is marked missing in some rows and otherwise reads once, few, many or a size class.

j_call d_call v_call clone_size cdr3_nt cdr3_aa
TRBJ2-2 - TRBV30 once TGTGCCTGGAGCCTAAAGGGAGCTCGGGCCGGGGAGCTGTTTTTT CAWSLKGARAGELFF
TRBJ2-5 - TRBV7-8 - TGTGCCAGCAGCTCCCCCCGGACACTCCGGTCAGAGACCCAGTACTTC CASSSPRTLRSETQYF
TRBJ1-2 TRBD1 TRBV9 - TGTGCCAGCAGCGGACAGGGGCCCTATGGCTACACCTTC CASSGQGPYGYTF
TRBJ1-1 TRBD1 TRBV6-1 - TGTGCCAGCAGTGTGACCGGGACAGGGGGCACTGAAGCTTTCTTT CASSVTGTGGTEAFF
TRBJ2-3 TRBD1 TRBV7-2 few TGTGCCAGCAGCTTAACGGGACAGGGCACAGATACGCAGTATTTT CASSLTGQGTDTQYF
TRBJ2-3 - TRBV9 - TGTGCCAGCAGCCCCCGGGAGCCTAGCACAGATACGCAGTATTTT CASSPREPSTDTQYF
TRBJ2-1 - TRBV7-9 - TGTGCCAGCAGCTTAGGATTGCGACAGCCCAATGAGCAGTTCTTC CASSLGLRQPNEQFF
TRBJ2-1 TRBD1 TRBV6-1 few TGTGCCAGCGAGGGTACAGGGGGTAAAAATGAGCAGTTCTTC CASEGTGGKNEQFF
TRBJ1-1 TRBD1 TRBV25-1 - TGTGCCAGCAGTGACCCCGGGACAGGGGAAACTGAAGCTTTCTTT CASSDPGTGETEAFF
TRBJ1-1 TRBD1 TRBV7-2 - TGTGCCAGCAGCCTTAGGGGGCGGGACACTGAAGCTTTCTTT CASSLRGRDTEAFF
TRBJ1-3 TRBD1 TRBV4-1 - TGCGCCAGCAGCCAAAACAGGGGCCCTGGAAACACCATATATTTT CASSQNRGPGNTIYF
TRBJ1-4 - TRBV4-1 - TGCGCCAGCAGCCGCCCATTGCCCTCGGGTGAAAAACTGTTTTTT CASSRPLPSGEKLFF
TRBJ1-1 - TRBV5-4 few TGTGCCAGCAGCTTGGTCAGTTCCCAAAACACTGAAGCTTTCTTT CASSLVSSQNTEAFF